Below are 28 T cell receptor beta chains sequenced from a single sample in a study of identifying expanded T cells in peripheral blood. Generated by immunoSEQ multiplex PCR, the TCRdb table keeps only in-frame clones and is missing some. Of about 100,000 clones listed, around 88% are singletons. Sequenced sample: blood. These receptors were taken from a person aged 18 to 70 in good health.

The chain employs TRBV21-1 and TRBJ2-3. TRBV21-1 is a pseudogene locus. This CDR3 comprises 17 residues. CDR3 nucleotide sequence: TGTGCCAGCAGCGACCAAGACGGCATCTCTAGCACAGATACGCAGTATTTT. Its translation is CASSDQDGISSTDTQYF.

The gene calls are TRBV12-5 and TRBJ1-1, with D perhaps matching TRBD1 (6 bases). The germline CDR1 and CDR2 sequences are LGHNT and FRNRAP. The CDR3 length is 15 residues. V lost 5 bases, J lost 3 bases, and 16 bases lay in between. CDR3 DNA sequence: TGTGCTAGTGGTCCCTCGGGGGGGCTTGACACTGAAGCTTTCTTT. It yields the protein CASGPSGGLDTEAFF.

The chain has TRBV5-1 and TRBJ2-7, with TRBD1 identical over 9 bases. The junction had 1 base not matched to a gene; V was cut back by 0 bases and J by 3 bases. CDR3 length: 14 residues. CDR1 and CDR2 (germline): SGHRS, YFSETQ. The CDR3 sequence is CASSLEGQGYEQYF. CDR3 DNA sequence: TGCGCCAGCAGCTTGGAGGGACAGGGCTACGAGCAGTACTTC.

The chain has TRBV7-7 and TRBJ2-1, with D perhaps TRBD1 (5 bases). This CDR3 spans 14 amino acids. Germline CDR1 is SSHAT and CDR2 is FNYEAQ (reference sequence). V was pared by 4 bases and J by 6 bases, with 13 bases between. CDR3 bases: TGTGCCAGCAGCTGGGGCCTTGGGCCCAATGAGCAGTTCTTC. Translated, it gives CASSWGLGPNEQFF.

V usage is TRBV27 and J usage is TRBJ1-2; D uncertain. Per the germline V gene, CDR1 is MNHEY and CDR2 is SMNVEV (reference sequence). V lost 6 bases to trimming and J lost 6 bases, with 14 bases between them. The CDR3 consists of 13 residues. CDR3 nucleotides: TGTGCCAGCAGCCTCTCCGGTGCTGATGGCTACACCTTC. Translation: CASSLSGADGYTF.

The chain carries TRBV2 and TRBJ1-2; TRBD1 matches 10 bases. Unmatched junction bases numbered 7, after V lost 7 bases and J lost 5 bases. The CDR3 runs to 14 residues. The germline V gene has CDR1 SNHLY and CDR2 FYNNEI. The chain's CDR3 is CASTRQGARYGYTF. The CDR3 nucleotides read TGTGCCAGCACAAGACAGGGGGCGAGGTATGGCTACACCTTC.

The J gene is TRBJ2-5, the V gene TRBV2, with 7 bases fitting TRBD1. V was pared by 5 bases and J by 4 bases, with 10 bases of the junction left unmatched. There are 15 residues in the CDR3. From germline, CDR1 is SNHLY and CDR2 FYNNEI. The CDR3 protein is CASSRPDRRLETQYF. The CDR3 DNA is TGTGCCAGCAGTCGCCCGGACAGGAGGCTAGAGACCCAGTACTTC.

The J gene is TRBJ2-4, the V gene TRBV5-1; 7 positions match TRBD2. This CDR3 has 15 residues. With V trimmed by 4 bases and J by 5 bases, 9 bases remained unmatched. CDR1 is SGHRS, CDR2 YFSETQ, per germline. CDR3 sequence: CASSAGDHRENIQYF. Here the CDR3 DNA reads TGCGCCAGCAGCGCGGGGGACCACCGCGAAAACATTCAGTACTTC.

The V gene is TRBV5-1, the J gene TRBJ2-5; D may be TRBD1 (6 bases). The CDR3 loop spans 13 amino acids. The germline V gene encodes CDR1 SGHRS and CDR2 YFSETQ. V lost 7 bases, J lost 3 bases, and 13 bases lay in between. CDR3 region: CASRGHEEETQYF. As DNA, the CDR3 is TGCGCCAGCCGGGGACACGAAGAAGAGACCCAGTACTTC.

The V call is TRBV2, the J call TRBJ2-2, with D hard to call. CDR1 SNHLY and CDR2 FYNNEI come from the germline V gene. Deletions cut 3 bases from V and 1 base from J, with 6 bases between. The CDR3 loop spans 14 amino acids. In DNA form, the CDR3 reads TGTGCCAGCAGTGACCGAGTGAACACCGGGGAGCTGTTTTTT. Protein: CASSDRVNTGELFF.

The chain recombines TRBV6-6 with TRBJ1-5, with no clear D. Deletions cut 7 bases from V and 3 bases from J, with 10 bases between. Germline V gene sequence: CDR1 MNHNY, CDR2 SVGAGI (reference sequence). The CDR3 totals 13 residues. The DNA of the CDR3 is TGTGCCAGCACCTTAGATCCCAATCAGCCCCAGCATTTT. Its translation: CASTLDPNQPQHF.

The chain is built from TRBV4-2 and TRBJ2-1; 10 bases agree with TRBD2. V shed 0 bases, J shed 9 bases, and the junction held 11 bases outside the gene matches. The CDR3 loop spans 17 amino acids. Germline lookup yields CDR1 LGHNA and CDR2 YNFKEQ. In DNA, the CDR3 is TGTGCCAGCAGCCAAGATCCGTTTAGGAGCGGGGGGGGTGAGCAGTTCTTC. This gives the protein CASSQDPFRSGGGEQFF.

The chain uses TRBV4-3 and TRBJ1-5; D perhaps matches TRBD1 (6 bases). V was trimmed by 6 bases and J by 6 bases, leaving 18 bases between them. Germline V lookup: CDR1 LGHNA, CDR2 YSLEER. The CDR3 runs 15 residues. The CDR3 protein is CASSLNGDRTQPQHF. In DNA, the CDR3 is TGCGCCAGCAGTCTAAACGGCGACAGGACTCAGCCCCAGCATTTT.

V is TRBV7-9 and J is TRBJ2-1; the match to TRBD2 covers 14 bases. The V segment lost 3 bases and the J segment 4 bases; nucleotides outside the gene matches: 2. Germline V lookup: CDR1 SEHNR, CDR2 FQNEAQ (reference sequence). The CDR3 is 16 residues long. CDR3: CASSLGLAGAYNEQFF. Here the CDR3 DNA reads TGTGCCAGCAGCTTGGGACTAGCGGGGGCTTACAATGAGCAGTTCTTC.

The chain is built from TRBV11-3 and TRBJ2-5, with TRBD1 identical over 8 bases. The V gene end was trimmed by 5 bases and the J gene end by 4 bases; junction bases not matched to a gene: 6. The germline gives CDR1 SGHNT, CDR2 YENEEA. This CDR3 contains 14 residues. The CDR3 reads CASSALGQGETQYF. The CDR3 nucleotides read TGTGCCAGCAGCGCCCTAGGACAGGGAGAGACCCAGTACTTC.

This chain connects TRBV29-1 to TRBJ2-5, with D perhaps matching TRBD1 (5 bases). The CDR3 totals 13 residues. The germline V gene has CDR1 SQVTM and CDR2 ANQGSEA. V gave up 5 bases and J gave up 4 bases, with 14 bases separating them. In DNA, the CDR3 is TGCAGCGTTTGGGGCACCTCAGGAGAGACCCAGTACTTC. Its translation: CSVWGTSGETQYF.

The chain couples TRBV28 to TRBJ2-3; 9 nucleotides match TRBD2. The CDR3 totals 19 residues. Germline V lookup: CDR1 MDHEN, CDR2 SYDVKM. V gave up 0 bases and J gave up 5 bases; unmatched junction bases: 15. The CDR3 loop is CASSLWTRGASGVGDTQYF. For the CDR3, the DNA is TGTGCCAGCAGTTTATGGACCCGAGGGGCTAGCGGGGTTGGAGATACGCAGTATTTT.

The chain employs TRBV28 and TRBJ2-5; a weak D match, TRBD1 (6 bases). The CDR3 extends over 15 amino acids. The ends were cut back, 5 bases at V and 5 bases at J, with 18 bases in the middle. Germline CDR1 is MDHEN and CDR2 is SYDVKM. In nucleotides, the CDR3 is TGTGCCAGCAGTAAAAGAACAGGGTCATGGGAGACCCAGTACTTC. It yields the protein CASSKRTGSWETQYF.

The chain carries TRBV7-2 and TRBJ1-4; a possible D gene is TRBD1 (5 bases). The CDR3 totals 14 residues. V lost 5 bases, J lost 3 bases, and 10 bases lay in between. Germline V CDR1 and CDR2: SGHTA, FQGNSA. This CDR3 is CASSPRVANEKLFF. In DNA form, the CDR3 reads TGTGCCAGCAGCCCCAGGGTCGCTAATGAAAAACTGTTTTTT.

DNA for the CDR3: TGCGCCAGCAGCCAATCCCCCGCGGGTCGAACAGATACGCAGTATTTT. Translation: CASSQSPAGRTDTQYF. The chain links TRBV4-3 to TRBJ2-3; D is possibly TRBD2 (5 bases). The CDR3 runs to 16 residues. Germline V gene data show CDR1 as LGHNA and CDR2 as YSLEER. V shed 2 bases and J shed 3 bases, with 15 bases lying between them.

Regarding this clone: Different DNA sequences within this sample yield the same CDR3. CDR3 protein: CASSFWGGNEQFF. In DNA, the CDR3 is TGCGCCAGCAGCTTTTGGGGTGGCAATGAGCAGTTCTTC. This chain joins TRBV5-1 and TRBJ2-1; D uncertain. CDR3 length: 13 amino acids. V was shortened by 2 bases and J by 6 bases, with 9 bases between the two germline ends. The germline CDR1 and CDR2 sequences are SGHRS and YFSETQ. Variable domain in full (rest from reference TRBV5-1 and TRBJ2-1): KAGVTQTPRYLIKTRGQQVTLSCSPISGHRSVSWYQQTPGQGLQFLFEYFSETQRNKGNFPGRFSGRQFSNSRSEMNVSTLELGDSALYLCASSFWGGNEQFFGPGTRLTVL.

The chain carries TRBV4-3 and TRBJ1-1; no definite D call. The CDR3 is 13 residues long. Germline CDR1 LGHNA, CDR2 YSLEER. Trimming took 4 bases from V and 1 from J, leaving 7 bases between them. CDR3 sequence reads: CASSPLGNTEAFF. CDR3 nucleotide sequence: TGCGCCAGCAGCCCCCTCGGGAACACTGAAGCTTTCTTT.

The chain's CDR3 is CASSLEGGGSTDTQYF. DNA of the CDR3: TGTGCCAGCAGCTTAGAAGGCGGGGGGTCCACAGATACGCAGTATTTT. The chain recombines TRBV11-2 with TRBJ2-3; 8 bases map to TRBD2. After removal of 0 bases from V and 2 bases from J, the junction contained 4 bases not matched to a gene. The germline V gene has CDR1 SGHAT and CDR2 FQNNGV. This CDR3 comprises 16 residues.

CDR3 sequence reads: CATHKMESPYGYTF. CDR3 coding DNA: TGTGCTACACACAAAATGGAATCCCCCTATGGCTACACCTTC. The chain is built from TRBV19 and TRBJ1-2; D is uncertain. The CDR3 runs 14 residues. Germline values: CDR1 LNHDA, CDR2 SQIVND (reference sequence).

J is TRBJ2-1 and V is TRBV12-5; D is undetermined. Deletions cut 8 bases from V and 9 bases from J, with 14 bases between. CDR1 LGHNT and CDR2 FRNRAP come from the germline V gene. This CDR3 has 12 amino acids. CDR3 DNA: TGTGCTAGTTGCCGAGACTCCGGTGAGCAGTTCTTC. Encoded protein: CASCRDSGEQFF.

The chain is built from TRBV28 and TRBJ2-3, with 7 nucleotides matching TRBD1. Germline CDR1 and CDR2: MDHEN and SYDVKM. Trimming at V came to 4 bases and at J to 2 bases, leaving 9 bases not matched to a gene. This CDR3 region has 16 residues. For the CDR3, the DNA is TGTGCCAGCAGTTCGCCGGACAGGCCCGACACAGATACGCAGTATTTT. Its translation: CASSSPDRPDTDTQYF. The whole variable domain, remainder taken from reference TRBV28 and TRBJ2-3, is DVKVTQSSRYLVKRTGEKVFLECVQDMDHENMFWYRQDPGLGLRLIYFSYDVKMKEKGDIPEGYSVSREKKERFSLILESASTNQTSMYLCASSSPDRPDTDTQYFGPGTRLTVL.

The V call is TRBV28, the J call TRBJ2-1; the match to TRBD2 covers 14 bases. The J segment lost 10 bases and the V segment lost 4 bases, leaving 30 bases of the junction unmatched. There are 23 residues in the CDR3. Germline-derived CDR1 and CDR2 are MDHEN and SYDVKM. CDR3 sequence: CASSSYTETESGLAGVERKEQFF. The CDR3 nucleotides read TGTGCCAGCAGTTCCTATACCGAGACAGAATCGGGACTAGCGGGGGTTGAAAGGAAGGAGCAGTTCTTC. The full variable domain, its missing parts supplied by reference TRBV28 and TRBJ2-1, is DVKVTQSSRYLVKRTGEKVFLECVQDMDHENMFWYRQDPGLGLRLIYFSYDVKMKEKGDIPEGYSVSREKKERFSLILESASTNQTSMYLCASSSYTETESGLAGVERKEQFFGPGTRLTVL.

V usage is TRBV7-9 and J usage is TRBJ2-7; D gene uncertain. This CDR3 has 13 amino acids. The ends were cut back, 5 bases at V and 7 bases at J, with 15 bases in the middle. Germline CDR1 reads SEHNR; CDR2 reads FQNEAQ (reference sequence). In DNA, the CDR3 is TGTGCCAGCAGCGCCCAGGCCCGAGATGAGCAGTACTTC. It encodes CASSAQARDEQYF.